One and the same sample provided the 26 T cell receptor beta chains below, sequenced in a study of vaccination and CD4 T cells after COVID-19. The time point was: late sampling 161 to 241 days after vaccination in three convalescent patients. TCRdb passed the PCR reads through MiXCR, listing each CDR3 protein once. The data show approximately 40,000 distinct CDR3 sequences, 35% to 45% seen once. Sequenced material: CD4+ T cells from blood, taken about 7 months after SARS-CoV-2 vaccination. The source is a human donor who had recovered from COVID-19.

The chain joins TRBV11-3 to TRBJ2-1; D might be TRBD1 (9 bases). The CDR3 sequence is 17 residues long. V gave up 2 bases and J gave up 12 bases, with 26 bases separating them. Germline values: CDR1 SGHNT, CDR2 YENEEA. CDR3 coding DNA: TGTGCCAGCAGCTTATCAACGACAGGGGGGGGAGCGGGAGTGCAGTTCTTC. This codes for CASSLSTTGGGAGVQFF.

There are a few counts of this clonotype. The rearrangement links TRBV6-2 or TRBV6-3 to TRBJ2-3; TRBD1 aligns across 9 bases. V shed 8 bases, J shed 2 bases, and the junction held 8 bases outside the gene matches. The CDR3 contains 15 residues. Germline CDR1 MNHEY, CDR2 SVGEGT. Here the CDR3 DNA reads TGTGCCAGCGCGAGGGACAGGGATGACACAGATACGCAGTATTTT. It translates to CASARDRDDTDTQYF.

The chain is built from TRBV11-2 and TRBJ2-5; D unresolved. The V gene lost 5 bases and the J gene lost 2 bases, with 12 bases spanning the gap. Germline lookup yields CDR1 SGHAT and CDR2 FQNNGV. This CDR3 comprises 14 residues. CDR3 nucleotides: TGTGCCAGCAGCGCGCTGATTAGACAAGAGACCCAGTACTTC. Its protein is CASSALIRQETQYF.

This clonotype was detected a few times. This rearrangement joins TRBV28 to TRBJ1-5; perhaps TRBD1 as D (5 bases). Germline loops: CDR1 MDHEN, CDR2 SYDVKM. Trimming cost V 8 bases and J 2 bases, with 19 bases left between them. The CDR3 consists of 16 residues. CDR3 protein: CASATPVRGGNQPQHF. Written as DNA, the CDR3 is TGTGCCAGCGCCACACCCGTGCGGGGCGGCAATCAGCCCCAGCATTTT.

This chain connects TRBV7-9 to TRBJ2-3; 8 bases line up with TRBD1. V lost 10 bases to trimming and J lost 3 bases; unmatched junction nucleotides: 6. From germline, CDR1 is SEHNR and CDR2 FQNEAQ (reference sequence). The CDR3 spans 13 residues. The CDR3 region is CAIDRGGTDTQYF. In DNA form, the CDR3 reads TGTGCCATCGACAGGGGTGGGACAGATACGCAGTATTTT.

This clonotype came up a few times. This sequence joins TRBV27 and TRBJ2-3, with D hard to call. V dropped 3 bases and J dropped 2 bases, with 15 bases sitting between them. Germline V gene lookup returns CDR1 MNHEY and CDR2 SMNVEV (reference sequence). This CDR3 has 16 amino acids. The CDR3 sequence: CASSFLGQTDTDTQYF. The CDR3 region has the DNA TGTGCCAGCAGTTTTCTCGGCCAGACTGACACAGATACGCAGTATTTT.

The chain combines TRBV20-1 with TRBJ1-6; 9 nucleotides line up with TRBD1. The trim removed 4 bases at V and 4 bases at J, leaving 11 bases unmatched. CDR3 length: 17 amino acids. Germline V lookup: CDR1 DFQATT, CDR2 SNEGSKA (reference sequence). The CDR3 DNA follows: TGCAGTGCTATTAACCGGGACAGGGTCCAATATAATTCACCCCTCCACTTT. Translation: CSAINRDRVQYNSPLHF.

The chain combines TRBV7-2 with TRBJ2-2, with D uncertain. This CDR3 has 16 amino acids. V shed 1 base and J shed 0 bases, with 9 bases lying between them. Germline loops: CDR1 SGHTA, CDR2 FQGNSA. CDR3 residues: CASSLVGRPNTGELFF. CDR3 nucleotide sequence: TGTGCCAGCAGCTTAGTAGGGCGGCCGAACACCGGGGAGCTGTTTTTT.

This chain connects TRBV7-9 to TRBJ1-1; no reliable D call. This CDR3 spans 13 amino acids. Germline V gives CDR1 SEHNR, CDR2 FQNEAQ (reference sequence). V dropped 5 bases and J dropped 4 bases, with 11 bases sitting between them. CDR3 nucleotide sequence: TGTGCCAGCAGCAAACAGAGATTCACTGAAGCTTTCTTT. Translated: CASSKQRFTEAFF.

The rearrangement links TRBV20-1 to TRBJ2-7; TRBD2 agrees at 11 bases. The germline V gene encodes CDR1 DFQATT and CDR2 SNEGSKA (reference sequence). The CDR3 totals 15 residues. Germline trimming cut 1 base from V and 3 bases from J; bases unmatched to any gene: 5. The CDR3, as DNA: TGCAGTGCTAGAGGACTAGCGGGATACGTCTACGAGCAGTACTTC. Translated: CSARGLAGYVYEQYF.

The CDR3 loop is CAISEVDTEAFF. The DNA of the CDR3 is TGTGCCATCAGTGAAGTGGACACTGAAGCTTTCTTT. The rearrangement links TRBV10-3 to TRBJ1-1; D is undetermined. The CDR3 runs 12 residues. Germline loops: CDR1 ENHRY, CDR2 SYGVKD. V lost 3 bases to trimming and J lost 3 bases, with 5 bases between them.

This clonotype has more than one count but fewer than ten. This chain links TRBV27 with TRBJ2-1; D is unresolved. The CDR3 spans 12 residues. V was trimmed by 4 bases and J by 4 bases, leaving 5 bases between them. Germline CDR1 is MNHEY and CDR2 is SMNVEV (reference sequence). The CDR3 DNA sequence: TGTGCCAGCAGTTCCGGATACAATGAGCAGTTCTTC. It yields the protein CASSSGYNEQFF.

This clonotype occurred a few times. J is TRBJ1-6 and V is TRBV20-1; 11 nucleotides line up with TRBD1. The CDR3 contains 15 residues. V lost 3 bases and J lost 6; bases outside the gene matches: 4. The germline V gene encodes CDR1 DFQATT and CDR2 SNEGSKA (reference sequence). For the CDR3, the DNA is TGCAGTGCTAGCTGGGACAGGGGGTCTAATTCACCCCTCCACTTT. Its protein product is CSASWDRGSNSPLHF.

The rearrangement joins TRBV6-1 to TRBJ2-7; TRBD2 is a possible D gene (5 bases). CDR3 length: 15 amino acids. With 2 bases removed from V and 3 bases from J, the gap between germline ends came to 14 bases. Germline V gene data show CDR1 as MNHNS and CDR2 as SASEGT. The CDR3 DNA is TGTGCCAGCAGTGAAATGAGCGAGGGCGGCTACGAGCAGTACTTC. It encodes CASSEMSEGGYEQYF.

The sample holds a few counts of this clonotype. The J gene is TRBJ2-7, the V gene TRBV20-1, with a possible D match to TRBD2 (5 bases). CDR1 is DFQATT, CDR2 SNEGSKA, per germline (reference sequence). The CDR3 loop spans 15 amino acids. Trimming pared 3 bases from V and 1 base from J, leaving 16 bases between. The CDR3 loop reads CSARELGRGSYEQYF. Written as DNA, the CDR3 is TGCAGTGCTAGGGAGCTGGGGAGAGGGTCCTACGAGCAGTACTTC.

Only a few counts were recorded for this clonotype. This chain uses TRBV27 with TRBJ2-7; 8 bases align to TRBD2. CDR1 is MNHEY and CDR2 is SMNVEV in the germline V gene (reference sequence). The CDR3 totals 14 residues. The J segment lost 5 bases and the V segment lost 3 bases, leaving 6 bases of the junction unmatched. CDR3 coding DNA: TGTGCCAGCAGTTTCAGCGGGAGCAGTGACGAGCAGTACTTC. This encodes CASSFSGSSDEQYF.

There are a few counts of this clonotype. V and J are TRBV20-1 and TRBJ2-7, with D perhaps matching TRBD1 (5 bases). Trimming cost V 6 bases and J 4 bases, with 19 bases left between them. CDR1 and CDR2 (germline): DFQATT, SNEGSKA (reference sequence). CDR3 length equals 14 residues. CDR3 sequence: CSAPSEDTKYEQYF. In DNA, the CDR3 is TGCAGTGCCCCATCCGAGGACACTAAGTACGAGCAGTACTTC.

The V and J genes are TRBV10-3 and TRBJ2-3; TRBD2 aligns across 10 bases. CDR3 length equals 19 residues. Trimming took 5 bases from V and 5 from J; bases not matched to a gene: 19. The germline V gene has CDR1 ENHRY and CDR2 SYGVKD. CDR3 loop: CAISPGTVTSGIRGDTQYF. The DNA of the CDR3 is TGTGCCATCAGTCCCGGGACAGTTACTAGCGGGATCCGTGGAGATACGCAGTATTTT.

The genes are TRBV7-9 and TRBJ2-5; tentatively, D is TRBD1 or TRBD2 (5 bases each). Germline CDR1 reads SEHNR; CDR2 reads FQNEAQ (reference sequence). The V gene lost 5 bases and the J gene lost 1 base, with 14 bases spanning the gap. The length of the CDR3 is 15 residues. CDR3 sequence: CASSSRDRAQETQYF. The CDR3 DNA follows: TGTGCCAGCAGCAGTAGGGACCGTGCCCAAGAGACCCAGTACTTC. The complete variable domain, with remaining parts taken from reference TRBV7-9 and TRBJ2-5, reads DTGVSQNPRHKITKRGQNVTFRCDPISEHNRLYWYRQTLGQGPEFLTYFQNEAQLEKSRLLSDRFSAERPKGSFSTLEIQRTEQGDSAMYLCASSSRDRAQETQYFGPGTRLLVL.

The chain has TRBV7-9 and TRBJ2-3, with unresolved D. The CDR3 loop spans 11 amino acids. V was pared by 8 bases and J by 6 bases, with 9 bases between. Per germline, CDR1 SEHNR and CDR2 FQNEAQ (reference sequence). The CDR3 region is CASLLGDTQYF. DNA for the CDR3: TGTGCCAGCCTCCTTGGGGATACGCAGTATTTT. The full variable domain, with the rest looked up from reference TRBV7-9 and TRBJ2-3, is DTGVSQNPRHKITKRGQNVTFRCDPISEHNRLYWYRQTLGQGPEFLTYFQNEAQLEKSRLLSDRFSAERPKGSFSTLEIQRTEQGDSAMYLCASLLGDTQYFGPGTRLTVL.

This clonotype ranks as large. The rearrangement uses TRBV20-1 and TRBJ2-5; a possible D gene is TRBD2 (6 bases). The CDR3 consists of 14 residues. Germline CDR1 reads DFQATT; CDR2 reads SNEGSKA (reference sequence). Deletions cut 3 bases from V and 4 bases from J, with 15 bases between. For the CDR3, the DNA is TGCAGTGCTAGGGCTAGCGAGTTTCGAGAGACCCAGTACTTC. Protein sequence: CSARASEFRETQYF.

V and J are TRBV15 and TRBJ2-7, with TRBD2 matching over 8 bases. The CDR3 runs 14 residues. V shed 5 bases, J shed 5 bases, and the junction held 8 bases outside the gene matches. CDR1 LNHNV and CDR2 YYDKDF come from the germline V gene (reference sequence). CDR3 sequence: CATSATSVGHEQYF. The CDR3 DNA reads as TGTGCCACCAGCGCGACTAGCGTCGGCCACGAGCAGTACTTC.

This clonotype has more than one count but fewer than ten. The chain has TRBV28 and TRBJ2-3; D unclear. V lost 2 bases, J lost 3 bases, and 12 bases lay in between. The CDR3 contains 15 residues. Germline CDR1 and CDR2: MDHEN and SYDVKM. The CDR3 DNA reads TGTGCCAGCAGTTTAGGTTTAGTTACAACAGATACGCAGTATTTT. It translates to CASSLGLVTTDTQYF. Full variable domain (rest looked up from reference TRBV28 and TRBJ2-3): DVKVTQSSRYLVKRTGEKVFLECVQDMDHENMFWYRQDPGLGLRLIYFSYDVKMKEKGDIPEGYSVSREKKERFSLILESASTNQTSMYLCASSLGLVTTDTQYFGPGTRLTVL.

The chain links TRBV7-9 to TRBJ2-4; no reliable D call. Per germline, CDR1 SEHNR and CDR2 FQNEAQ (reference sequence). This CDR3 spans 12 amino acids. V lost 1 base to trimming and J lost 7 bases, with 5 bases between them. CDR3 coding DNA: TGTGCCAGCAGCTTAGGCGGTAACATTCAGTACTTC. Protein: CASSLGGNIQYF.

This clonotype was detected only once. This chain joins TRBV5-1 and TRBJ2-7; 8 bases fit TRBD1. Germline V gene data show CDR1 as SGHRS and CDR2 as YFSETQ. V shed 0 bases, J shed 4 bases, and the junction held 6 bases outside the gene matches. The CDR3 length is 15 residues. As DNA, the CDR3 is TGCGCCAGCAGCTTGGCGCCAGGGGGCGCGTACGAGCAGTACTTC. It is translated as CASSLAPGGAYEQYF.

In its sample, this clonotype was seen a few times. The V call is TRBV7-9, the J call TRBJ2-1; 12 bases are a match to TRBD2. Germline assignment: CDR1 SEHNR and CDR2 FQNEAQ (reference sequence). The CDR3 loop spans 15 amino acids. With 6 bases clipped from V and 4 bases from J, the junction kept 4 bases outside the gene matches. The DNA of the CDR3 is TGTGCCAGCAGTCCTAGCGGGAGGGTTTACAATGAGCAGTTCTTC. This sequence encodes CASSPSGRVYNEQFF.